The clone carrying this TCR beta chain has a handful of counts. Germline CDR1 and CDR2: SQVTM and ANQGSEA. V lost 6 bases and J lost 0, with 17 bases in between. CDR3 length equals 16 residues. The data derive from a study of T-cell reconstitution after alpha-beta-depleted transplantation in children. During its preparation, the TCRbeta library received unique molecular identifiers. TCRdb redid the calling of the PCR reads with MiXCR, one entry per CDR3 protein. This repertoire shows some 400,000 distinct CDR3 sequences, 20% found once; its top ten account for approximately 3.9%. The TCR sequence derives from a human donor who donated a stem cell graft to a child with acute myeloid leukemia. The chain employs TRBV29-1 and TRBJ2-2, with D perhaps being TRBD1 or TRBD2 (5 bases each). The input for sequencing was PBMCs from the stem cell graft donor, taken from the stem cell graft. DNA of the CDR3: TGCAGCGTGGGGCCGGGGAGCGTCGCGAACACCGGGGAGCTGTTTTTT. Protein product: CSVGPGSVANTGELFF.